The 20 T cell receptor beta chains below were found in one sample sequenced in a study of T-cell reconstitution after alpha-beta-depleted transplantation in children. Using unique molecular identifiers, the investigators prepared the TCRbeta library. TCRdb independently ran MiXCR on the PCR reads; one entry per CDR3 protein. The sample shows roughly 220,000 distinct CDR3 sequences, 9.7% of them seen only once. The sequencing used PBMCs from the stem cell graft donor, collected from the stem cell graft. These receptors were obtained from a human donor who donated a stem cell graft to a child with SCID.

This clonotype has ten or more counts. The chain employs TRBV9 and TRBJ2-1; 11 bases match TRBD2. The junction had 5 bases not matched to a gene; V was cut back by 3 bases and J by 6 bases. The CDR3 has 15 amino acids. Germline lookup yields CDR1 SGDLS and CDR2 YYNGEE. The CDR3 DNA follows: TGTGCCAGCAGCGCCCGACTAGCGGGGATCAATGAGCAGTTCTTC. It encodes CASSARLAGINEQFF.

This clonotype was picked up many times. V gene TRBV20-1 combines with J gene TRBJ1-1; D might be TRBD1 (5 bases). The CDR3 has 14 residues. Looked up from germline, CDR1 is DFQATT and CDR2 is SNEGSKA (reference sequence). V was clipped by 3 bases and J by 2 bases, with 13 bases between them. CDR3 nucleotide sequence: TGCAGTGCTAGTGACTATCAGGGAAACACTGAAGCTTTCTTT. The encoded protein is CSASDYQGNTEAFF.

Many counts were recorded for this clonotype. V and J are TRBV5-1 and TRBJ1-2; the D is unclear. The CDR3 has 14 amino acids. The V end was cut by 1 base, the J end by 6 bases, with 13 bases between. The germline V gene has CDR1 SGHRS and CDR2 YFSETQ. The CDR3 coding sequence is TGCGCCAGCAGCTTGATACGTTGGGATGATGGCTACACCTTC. Its protein product is CASSLIRWDDGYTF.

This clonotype was recorded many times. The chain couples TRBV5-6 to TRBJ2-2, with D perhaps matching TRBD1 (6 bases). V gave up 0 bases and J gave up 0 bases, with 9 bases separating them. The CDR3 is 16 residues long. Germline-derived CDR1 and CDR2 are SGHDT and YYEEEE. For the CDR3, the DNA is TGTGCCAGCAGCTTGGACAGGGCATCGAACACCGGGGAGCTGTTTTTT. Translating gives CASSLDRASNTGELFF.

The chain uses TRBV9 and TRBJ2-6; D might be TRBD2 (6 bases). CDR3 size: 15 residues. Germline values: CDR1 SGDLS, CDR2 YYNGEE. V dropped 0 bases and J dropped 4 bases, with 8 bases sitting between them. As DNA, the CDR3 is TGTGCCAGCAGCGTAGGGGGGGTCGGGGCCAACGTCCTGACTTTC. Amino acids: CASSVGGVGANVLTF.

This clonotype was counted at least ten times. The chain employs TRBV12-3 or TRBV12-4 and TRBJ2-3; D unresolved. V was trimmed by 5 bases and J by 0 bases, leaving 12 bases between them. CDR3 length: 15 amino acids. The CDR3 loop reads CASSHPLLSTDTQYF. The CDR3 bases are TGTGCCAGCAGTCACCCCCTTCTTAGCACAGATACGCAGTATTTT.

In this sample, this clonotype turned up many times. The CDR3 DNA reads as TGTGCCAGCAGCTTAGTACAGGGACGCACAGATACGCAGTATTTT. Its protein is CASSLVQGRTDTQYF. J is TRBJ2-3 and V is TRBV7-2, with D possibly matching TRBD1 (6 bases). Trimming left V 1 base short and J 1 base short, with 9 bases between. The CDR3 is made up of 15 amino acids. CDR1 is SGHTA, CDR2 FQGNSA, per germline.

This clonotype was found many times. The rearrangement links TRBV3-1 to TRBJ2-5; D unclear. This CDR3 contains 14 residues. Germline CDR1 is LGHDT and CDR2 is YNNKEL (reference sequence). V dropped 4 bases and J dropped 3 bases, with 12 bases sitting between them. This chain's CDR3 is CASSPMILKETQYF. The CDR3 coding sequence is TGTGCCAGCAGCCCCATGATTCTCAAAGAGACCCAGTACTTC.

At least ten counts were recorded for this clonotype. The chain combines TRBV20-1 with TRBJ2-2; D uncertain. This CDR3 comprises 12 residues. Trimming left V 1 base short and J 4 bases short, with 4 bases between. Germline V gene lookup returns CDR1 DFQATT and CDR2 SNEGSKA (reference sequence). The CDR3 spells CSARGVTGELFF. The CDR3 DNA reads as TGCAGTGCTAGAGGGGTCACCGGGGAGCTGTTTTTT.

A remark on this clonotype: Possible read error: a much larger clone is one base away. The chain combines TRBV11-2 with TRBJ1-2, with TRBD1 as a possible D gene (6 bases). The CDR3 has 14 residues. Germline values: CDR1 SGHAT, CDR2 FQNNGV. CDR3 nucleotides: TGTGCCAGCAGCTTAGATGTACAGGGTTATGGCGACACCTTC. It yields the protein CASSLDVQGYGDTF.

With respect to this clonotype: Germline is not matched at one junction end, which may reflect a read error. The chain has TRBV12-3 or TRBV12-4 and TRBJ1-2; 8 bases are shared with TRBD1. This CDR3 spans 13 amino acids. Here the CDR3 DNA reads TGTGCCAGCACCGTGGACAGGGCCTATGGCGACACCTTC. Its translation: CASTVDRAYGDTF.

This chain joins TRBV5-1 and TRBJ2-5; 10 positions match TRBD2. This CDR3 spans 15 amino acids. Germline lookup yields CDR1 SGHRS and CDR2 YFSETQ. V shed 7 bases, J shed 7 bases, and the junction held 13 bases outside the gene matches. The CDR3 DNA is TGCGCCAGCGCCGATAGCGGGGGGCCCGCCGGGACCCAGTACTTC. It specifies CASADSGGPAGTQYF.

This clonotype was seen repeatedly, ten times or more. This chain connects TRBV12-3 or TRBV12-4 to TRBJ2-1; the D is unclear. V lost 5 bases and J lost 7, with 15 bases in between. The CDR3 spans 14 residues. The CDR3: CASSIGMASNEQFF. DNA for the CDR3: TGTGCCAGCAGTATAGGTATGGCGTCGAATGAGCAGTTCTTC.

This clonotype showed up many times. The V call is TRBV18, the J call TRBJ1-2; D is ambiguous. Germline V lookup: CDR1 KGHSH, CDR2 LQKENI. The CDR3 covers 15 residues. Deletions cut 0 bases from V and 1 base from J, with 9 bases between. CDR3 bases: TGTGCCAGCTCACCACCATGGGCCAGTAACTATGGCTACACCTTC. Encoded protein: CASSPPWASNYGYTF.

Ten or more counts support this clonotype. The chain links TRBV11-2 to TRBJ1-3, with D hard to call. CDR1 SGHAT and CDR2 FQNNGV come from the germline V gene. This CDR3 region has 15 residues. Between the trimmed V and J ends, which lost 4 bases and 4 bases, there was a span of 14 bases. As DNA, the CDR3 is TGTGCCAGCAGCTCTCGATTTGGATCCGGAAACACCATATATTTT. It codes for CASSSRFGSGNTIYF.

This clonotype was counted ten times or more. CDR3 in DNA: TGTGCCAGCACCCCGGAGGGGAGAACTGAAGCTTTCTTT. Translated: CASTPEGRTEAFF. The chain uses TRBV11-2 and TRBJ1-1, with D maybe TRBD1 (5 bases). Trimming removed 7 bases at V and 5 bases at J, with 14 bases between. Germline V gene sequence: CDR1 SGHAT, CDR2 FQNNGV. The CDR3 contains 13 residues.

In this sample, this clonotype turned up a few times. V is TRBV20-1 and J is TRBJ1-5; no firm D call. V was pared by 3 bases and J by 2 bases, with 14 bases between. CDR1 is DFQATT, CDR2 SNEGSKA, per germline (reference sequence). CDR3 length: 15 amino acids. The CDR3 DNA reads as TGCAGTGCTAGTATTCCCGAAGAGGGCAATCAGCCCCAGCATTTT. It specifies CSASIPEEGNQPQHF.

This clonotype was detected many times. This chain connects TRBV12-3 or TRBV12-4 to TRBJ2-3; D possibly uses TRBD1 or TRBD2 (5 bases each). The CDR3 extends over 13 amino acids. The germline V and J ends were trimmed by 1 base and 11 bases, with 13 bases remaining between them. CDR3 DNA sequence: TGTGCCAGCAGTTTAGATAGCAGGGACCGGCAGTATTTT. Translating gives CASSLDSRDRQYF.

This clonotype was seen repeatedly, ten times or more. The chain combines TRBV5-1 with TRBJ1-5, with D possibly matching TRBD1 (5 bases). The germline CDR1 and CDR2 sequences are SGHRS and YFSETQ. V was trimmed by 0 bases and J by 3 bases, leaving 13 bases between them. The CDR3 sequence is 16 residues long. The CDR3 DNA reads TGCGCCAGCAGCTTGGGGGACGGGAATCTCAATCAGCCCCAGCATTTT. Amino acid sequence: CASSLGDGNLNQPQHF.

This clonotype occurred many times. The rearrangement uses TRBV20-1 and TRBJ1-1; TRBD1 is a possible D gene (6 bases). V was clipped by 6 bases and J by 7 bases, with 21 bases between them. The germline gives CDR1 DFQATT, CDR2 SNEGSKA (reference sequence). The CDR3 runs to 14 residues. CDR3 in amino acids: CSAAEGGLRDEAFF. The CDR3 DNA reads TGCAGTGCGGCAGAGGGGGGACTGCGGGATGAAGCTTTCTTT.